A single sample gave rise to the 18 T cell receptor beta chains below, sequenced in a study of Tregs in tolerant kidney transplant recipients. The data were produced by immunoSEQ multiplex PCR, yet TCRdb's version contains in-frame clones alone and is incomplete. The table includes about 530 clones, about 39% detected once. Their antigen targets remain unknown. Specimen: Tregs from blood cultured with allogeneic cells, collected before the transplant. These receptors came from a human patient who received a combined kidney and bone marrow transplant.

This chain links TRBV2 with TRBJ2-7; 10 positions agree with TRBD1. The germline V gene has CDR1 SNHLY and CDR2 FYNNEI. This CDR3 region has 19 residues. The CDR3 reads CSIIFSGQGFFGGLYEQYF. In DNA form, the CDR3 reads TGTTCCATCATCTTCTCGGGACAGGGGTTTTTCGGTGGACTCTACGAGCAGTACTTC. Using reference TRBV2 and TRBJ2-7 for the parts outside the CDR3, the full variable domain is EPEVTQTPSHQVTQMGQEVILRCVPISNHLYFYWYRQILGQKVEFLVSFYNNEISEKSEIFDDQFSVERPDGSNFTLKIRSTKLEDSAMYFCSIIFSGQGFFGGLYEQYFGPGTRLTVT.

The rearrangement links TRBV19 to TRBJ2-2; 8 nucleotides align to TRBD1. The V segment lost 2 bases and the J segment 0 bases; nucleotides outside the gene matches: 11. The CDR3 covers 19 residues. CDR1 and CDR2 (germline): LNHDA, SQIVND (reference sequence). The CDR3 sequence: CASSILTDRVGSNTGELFF. DNA for the CDR3: TGTGCCAGTAGTATACTAACGGACAGGGTTGGTTCGAACACCGGGGAGCTGTTTTTT. Drawing the rest from reference TRBV19 and TRBJ2-2, the complete variable domain is DGGITQSPKYLFRKEGQNVTLSCEQNLNHDAMYWYRQDPGQGLRLIYYSQIVNDFQKGDIAEGYSVSREKKESFPLTVTSAQKNPTAFYLCASSILTDRVGSNTGELFFGEGSRLTVL.

The chain joins TRBV21-1 to TRBJ1-3. TRBV21-1 is a documented pseudogene. CDR3 size: 15 residues. This CDR3 is CASSIVQHARNTIYF. CDR3 DNA sequence: TGTGCCAGCAGTATAGTACAACACGCACGAAACACCATATATTTT.

This clone is hyperexpanded within its sample. The chain carries TRBV4-1 and TRBJ2-1, with TRBD2 matching over 10 bases. Germline-derived CDR1 and CDR2 are MGHRA and YSYEKL. The V and J ends lost 0 bases and 6 bases, in that order; junction bases with no gene match: 2. The CDR3 extends over 15 amino acids. This CDR3 is CASSQDLAGANEQFF. DNA for the CDR3: TGCGCCAGCAGCCAAGATCTAGCGGGAGCCAATGAGCAGTTCTTC.

By share of the sample, this clone is large (0.1 to 1%). The rearrangement links TRBV9 to TRBJ1-4; 9 nucleotides agree with TRBD1. Germline lookup yields CDR1 SGDLS and CDR2 YYNGEE. CDR3 size: 16 residues. The junction had 2 bases not matched to a gene; V was cut back by 0 bases and J by 2 bases. The CDR3 here is CASSVGGTGTNEKLFF. In DNA, the CDR3 is TGTGCCAGCAGCGTAGGCGGGACAGGGACTAATGAAAAACTGTTTTTT.

Sample share makes this clone large. The gene calls are TRBV13 and TRBJ2-7; 8 positions match TRBD2. Per the germline V gene, CDR1 is PRHDT and CDR2 is FYEKMQ (reference sequence). The V gene end was trimmed by 0 bases and the J gene end by 1 base; junction bases not matched to a gene: 5. The CDR3 covers 16 residues. The CDR3 here is CASSLGLAGGSYEQYF. The CDR3 DNA reads as TGTGCCAGCAGCTTAGGCCTGGCGGGAGGATCCTACGAGCAGTACTTC.

CDR3 DNA: TGTGCCAGCAGCTTAGGGCGAGCCAGAGACGAGACCCAGTACTTC. As protein: CASSLGRARDETQYF. The rearrangement joins TRBV7-9 to TRBJ2-5; D call uncertain. The CDR3 length is 15 residues. The germline CDR1 and CDR2 sequences are SEHNR and FQNEAQ (reference sequence). V was cut by 1 base and J by 5 bases, with 14 bases left in between.

This clone was seen a few times. J is TRBJ2-3 and V is TRBV5-1; D call uncertain. This CDR3 comprises 12 residues. The V and J ends lost 3 bases and 5 bases respectively, with 7 bases between them. In germline, CDR1 is SGHRS, CDR2 YFSETQ. CDR3 nucleotide sequence: TGCGCCAGCAGCTCGGATGTAGATACGCAGTATTTT. Protein sequence: CASSSDVDTQYF.

The chain couples TRBV11-2 to TRBJ2-2; TRBD1 matches at 7 bases. V was pared by 5 bases and J by 2 bases, with 8 bases of the junction left unmatched. The CDR3 is made up of 16 amino acids. The germline V gene has CDR1 SGHAT and CDR2 FQNNGV. Written as DNA, the CDR3 is TGTGCCAGCAGCCAGGGCGGACAGGCTAACACCGGGGAGCTGTTTTTT. This codes for CASSQGGQANTGELFF.

In this sample, this clone turned up a few times. The CDR3 sequence is CAAGGETGDYEAFF. The CDR3 DNA reads TGTGCCGCAGGGGGAGAGACAGGGGATTATGAAGCTTTCTTT. The chain combines TRBV6-6 with TRBJ1-1, with TRBD1 matching 8 bases. V shed 11 bases, J shed 7 bases, and the junction held 15 bases outside the gene matches. The germline V gene encodes CDR1 MNHNY and CDR2 SVGAGI (reference sequence). The CDR3 sequence is 14 residues long.

As regards this clone: A read error may produce the germline difference seen at one junction end. The chain recombines TRBV18 with TRBJ2-3; 10 nucleotides line up with TRBD1. Germline V gives CDR1 KGHSH, CDR2 LQKENI. The CDR3 is 20 residues long. As DNA, the CDR3 is TGTTCCAGCTCACCACCAACGGACTTCGACAGGGGGCGAATCACAGATACGCAGTATTTT. It is translated as CSSSPPTDFDRGRITDTQYF.

In this sample, this clone turned up a few times. The chain has TRBV13 and TRBJ2-7; 9 bases line up with TRBD2. The CDR3 extends over 14 amino acids. The V gene's germline CDR1 is PRHDT and CDR2 FYEKMQ (reference sequence). V trimming: 5 bases; J trimming: 5 bases; junction bases outside the gene matches: 7. The CDR3 spells CASSGSGSSDEQYF. CDR3 in DNA: TGTGCCAGCAGCGGTAGCGGGAGCAGCGACGAGCAGTACTTC.

By frequency in the sample, this clone is large (0.1 to 1%). The chain joins TRBV11-3 to TRBJ2-1, with TRBD2 as a possible D gene (7 bases). CDR1 is SGHNT, CDR2 YENEEA, per germline. This CDR3 has 16 amino acids. V was pared by 5 bases and J by 7 bases, with 21 bases between. The CDR3 sequence: CASSPSFGEGGNEQFF. The DNA for the CDR3 is TGTGCCAGCAGCCCCTCCTTCGGGGAGGGGGGAAATGAGCAGTTCTTC.

The chain couples TRBV5-5 to TRBJ2-5; TRBD1 agrees at 9 bases. Germline loops: CDR1 SGHKS, CDR2 YYEKEE (reference sequence). The CDR3 is made up of 16 amino acids. The V segment lost 4 bases and the J segment 3 bases; nucleotides outside the gene matches: 10. Here the CDR3 reads CASSLGDRAEKETQYF. CDR3 nucleotide sequence: TGTGCCAGCAGCCTAGGGGACAGGGCCGAGAAAGAGACCCAGTACTTC.

The chain joins TRBV28 to TRBJ2-1, with D possibly matching TRBD2 (5 bases). This CDR3 region has 14 residues. Germline values: CDR1 MDHEN, CDR2 SYDVKM. V lost 6 bases and J lost 8, with 17 bases in between. CDR3: CASSPVEAADEQFF. The CDR3, as DNA: TGTGCCAGCAGCCCAGTCGAAGCGGCCGATGAGCAGTTCTTC. Supplemented by reference TRBV28 and TRBJ2-1, the full variable domain reads DVKVTQSSRYLVKRTGEKVFLECVQDMDHENMFWYRQDPGLGLRLIYFSYDVKMKEKGDIPEGYSVSREKKERFSLILESASTNQTSMYLCASSPVEAADEQFFGPGTRLTVL.

A remark on this clone: A far larger clone lies a single base away; this is likely a read error. The gene calls are TRBV2 and TRBJ2-7; TRBD1 might be the D (6 bases). Germline CDR1 and CDR2: SNHLY and FYNNEI. V was cut by 4 bases and J by 2 bases, with 15 bases left in between. The CDR3 is 15 amino acids. This chain's CDR3 is CASSAERQVPYEQYF. The DNA for the CDR3 is TGTGCCAGCAGTGCCGAGAGACAGGTACCCTACGAGCAGTACTTC.

This chain uses TRBV28 with TRBJ2-6; weak D call: TRBD2 (6 bases). The V end lost 5 bases, the J end lost 5 bases, and 22 bases lay between the germline ends. CDR1 and CDR2 (germline): MDHEN, SYDVKM. The CDR3 is 18 residues long. The DNA for the CDR3 is TGTGCCAGCAGTCCAAGGGACTTGACACAAAGTCGGGCCAACGTCCTGACTTTC. Amino acids: CASSPRDLTQSRANVLTF.

This clone has more than one count but fewer than ten. V usage is TRBV4-1 and J usage is TRBJ1-2; D gene unclear. The V end lost 0 bases, the J end lost 5 bases, and 10 bases lay between the germline ends. The germline V gene has CDR1 MGHRA and CDR2 YSYEKL. The CDR3 sequence is 14 residues long. CDR3 sequence reads: CASSQETGSYGYTF. The CDR3 nucleotides are TGCGCCAGCAGCCAAGAAACGGGGAGTTATGGCTACACCTTC.